This T cell receptor (beta chain) was recorded in a study of blood T cell repertoires in COVID-19. Overall study context: The origin of the acute and convalescent COVID-19 samples was the United States, Italy and Spain.

Clones were sequenced by immunoSEQ multiplex PCR, and TCRdb holds only the in-frame ones, with some missing. This sample carries about 400,000 clones, approximately 86% of them seen once, and the ten largest clones take over 2.5%. Germline-derived CDR1 and CDR2 are GTSNPN and SVGIG (reference sequence). J gave up 2 bases and V 2 bases, and 8 bases lay outside the gene matches. The CDR3 is 16 residues long. This TCR derives from a human donor in a cohort sampled during active COVID-19. The chain recombines TRBV30 with TRBJ2-3; 9 bases are a match to TRBD2. The sample was peripheral blood. The CDR3 DNA sequence: TGTGCCTGGAGTAGAGCTAGCGGGACCCACACAGATACGCAGTATTTT. It specifies CAWSRASGTHTDTQYF.